These 18 T cell receptor beta chains originate from one sample sequenced in a study of T cells after yellow fever vaccination. TCRdb called the 5' RACE reads again in MiXCR, with one record for every CDR3 protein. The sample lists 550,000 or so distinct CDR3 sequences; 19% were seen once. Sequencing was performed on PBMCs, taken 15 days after the yellow fever booster vaccination. Receptor source: a man aged 25 to 45 who received the YFV17D yellow fever vaccine.

The V and J genes are TRBV7-2 and TRBJ2-3; D uncertain. V was pared by 1 base and J by 6 bases, with 8 bases between. The CDR3 totals 13 residues. The germline V gene has CDR1 SGHTA and CDR2 FQGNSA. The CDR3 DNA sequence: TGTGCCAGCAGCTTAGGGCCGGAGGATACGCAGTATTTT. Translating gives CASSLGPEDTQYF. Variable domain in full (rest from reference TRBV7-2 and TRBJ2-3): GAGVSQSPSNKVTEKGKDVELRCDPISGHTALYWYRQSLGQGLEFLIYFQGNSAPDKSGLPSDRFSAERTGGSVSTLTIQRTQQEDSAVYLCASSLGPEDTQYFGPGTRLTVL.

This clonotype was observed a few times. The J gene is TRBJ1-1, the V gene TRBV18; 10 nucleotides line up with TRBD1. Germline V gene data show CDR1 as KGHSH and CDR2 as LQKENI. The CDR3 contains 14 residues. V lost 4 bases to trimming and J lost 8 bases; unmatched junction nucleotides: 7. CDR3 in DNA: TGTGCCAGCTCACGGGACAGGGGTTTTCAGGAAGCTTTCTTT. This gives the protein CASSRDRGFQEAFF.

V gene TRBV20-1 combines with J gene TRBJ2-7; D is ambiguous. This CDR3 is built from 14 residues. Looked up from germline, CDR1 is DFQATT and CDR2 is SNEGSKA (reference sequence). V lost 3 bases and J lost 2, with 14 bases in between. CDR3 nucleotides: TGCAGTGCTAGCCGGGCAGGTTCTGCCTACGAGCAGTACTTC. This sequence encodes CSASRAGSAYEQYF.

This clonotype came up a few times. The CDR3 DNA is TGTGCCAGCAGCTTAGGGGTAGCGGGGATTTACAATGAGCAGTTCTTC. This encodes CASSLGVAGIYNEQFF. J is TRBJ2-1 and V is TRBV7-3, with 8 positions matching TRBD2. J lost 4 bases, V lost 2 bases, and 7 bases had no gene match. CDR3 length: 16 residues. Per germline, CDR1 SGHTA and CDR2 FQGTGA.

This clonotype was seen more than once but under ten times. This chain connects TRBV6-1 to TRBJ2-1; 12 nucleotides match TRBD1. This CDR3 contains 15 residues. The germline V gene encodes CDR1 MNHNS and CDR2 SASEGT. The V gene end was trimmed by 4 bases and the J gene end by 7 bases; junction bases not matched to a gene: 5. DNA for the CDR3: TGTGCCAGCAGTGGGGACAGGGGGCTGGGTAATGAGCAGTTCTTC. It translates to CASSGDRGLGNEQFF.

This clonotype has just a few counts. Sequence at one end of the junction differs from germline and may be a read error. The J gene is TRBJ2-7, the V gene TRBV20-1, with 9 bases aligning to TRBD1. The CDR3 contains 13 residues. The V gene's germline CDR1 is DFQATT and CDR2 SNEGSKA (reference sequence). The CDR3 spells CSATGTGPYEQYF. The CDR3 DNA reads TGCAGCGCTACCGGGACAGGGCCCTACGAGCAGTACTTC.

This clonotype was picked up many times. The chain is built from TRBV20-1 and TRBJ2-5; TRBD2 is a possible D gene (5 bases). Germline lookup yields CDR1 DFQATT and CDR2 SNEGSKA (reference sequence). V was trimmed by 5 bases and J by 5 bases, leaving 9 bases between them. This CDR3 spans 11 amino acids. The CDR3 nucleotides read TGCAGTGCTGTCTGGAGGGAGACCCAGTACTTC. Translated, it gives CSAVWRETQYF.

The chain has TRBV7-2 and TRBJ2-1; no reliable D call. Trimming removed 2 bases at V and 4 bases at J, with 9 bases between. Germline-derived CDR1 and CDR2 are SGHTA and FQGNSA. The CDR3 totals 14 residues. CDR3 DNA: TGTGCCAGCAGCTTACTTATAGTTTACAATGAGCAGTTCTTC. Amino acids: CASSLLIVYNEQFF.

V gene TRBV7-9 combines with J gene TRBJ2-1; no clear D gene. Germline CDR1 SEHNR, CDR2 FQNEAQ (reference sequence). There are 14 residues in the CDR3. Trimming pared 0 bases from V and 9 bases from J, leaving 12 bases between. The CDR3 is CASSLADQRIEQFF. The CDR3 DNA is TGTGCCAGCAGCTTAGCGGACCAGCGAATTGAGCAGTTCTTC.

V gene TRBV7-8 combines with J gene TRBJ1-1, with a tentative D call TRBD1 (6 bases). The CDR3 is made up of 15 amino acids. V was shortened by 5 bases and J by 0 bases, with 13 bases between the two germline ends. Per germline, CDR1 SGHVS and CDR2 FQNEAQ. The CDR3 coding sequence is TGTGCCAGCAGCCCCACCCGGGACATGAACACTGAAGCTTTCTTT. Translation: CASSPTRDMNTEAFF. Looking up the rest from reference TRBV7-8 and TRBJ1-1 gives the full variable domain: GAGVSQSPRYKVAKRGQDVALRCDPISGHVSLFWYQQALGQGPEFLTYFQNEAQLDKSGLPSDRFFAERPEGSVSTLKIQRTQQEDSAVYLCASSPTRDMNTEAFFGQGTRLTVV.

This rearrangement joins TRBV6-1 to TRBJ1-6; possibly TRBD1 for D (5 bases). Trimming pared 6 bases from V and 5 bases from J, leaving 11 bases between. Germline CDR1 reads MNHNS; CDR2 reads SASEGT. The CDR3 contains 14 residues. The CDR3 here is CASRKRQNNSPLHF. The CDR3 DNA reads TGTGCCAGCAGGAAAAGACAGAATAATTCACCCCTCCACTTT.

The CDR3 DNA is TGTGCCAGCAGCTTAGGGGTAGTTCGAGAGCAGTACTTC. Translating gives CASSLGVVREQYF. The gene calls are TRBV7-2 and TRBJ2-7; D gene ambiguous. CDR3 length: 13 amino acids. Trimming pared 1 base from V and 7 bases from J, leaving 11 bases between. CDR1 is SGHTA and CDR2 is FQGNSA in the germline V gene.

The sample holds a few counts of this clonotype. This chain joins TRBV5-6 and TRBJ2-3; no firm D call. CDR3 length equals 14 residues. Germline CDR1 is SGHDT and CDR2 is YYEEEE. Trimming stripped 2 bases from V and 2 bases from J, with 9 bases between. The CDR3 coding sequence is TGTGCCAGCAGCTTAAGGATGTCCACAGATACGCAGTATTTT. Residues: CASSLRMSTDTQYF.

V and J are TRBV9 and TRBJ2-5; 9 bases are a match to TRBD2. This CDR3 has 15 amino acids. The junction had 6 bases not matched to a gene; V was cut back by 2 bases and J by 4 bases. Germline-derived CDR1 and CDR2 are SGDLS and YYNGEE. CDR3 sequence: CASSVTSGRAETQYF. The CDR3 bases are TGTGCCAGCAGCGTGACTAGCGGACGGGCAGAGACCCAGTACTTC.

V and J are TRBV5-1 and TRBJ2-1; 9 positions agree with TRBD2. The CDR3 length is 15 residues. Unmatched junction bases numbered 4, after V lost 4 bases and J lost 2 bases. The V gene's germline CDR1 is SGHRS and CDR2 YFSETQ. For the CDR3, the DNA is TGCGCCAGCAGCATTAGCGGGAGCACCTACAATGAGCAGTTCTTC. This encodes CASSISGSTYNEQFF.

The J gene is TRBJ2-1, the V gene TRBV14; 7 bases agree with TRBD1. The trim removed 4 bases at V and 8 bases at J, leaving 14 bases unmatched. This CDR3 has 16 amino acids. Germline CDR1 SGHDN, CDR2 FVKESK. CDR3: CASSPSADRTEHEQFF. CDR3 DNA sequence: TGTGCCAGCAGCCCTTCCGCGGACAGGACCGAACATGAGCAGTTCTTC.

This clonotype appeared a few times. The genes are TRBV5-4 and TRBJ2-1; D perhaps matches TRBD2 (5 bases). Deletions cut 3 bases from V and 6 bases from J, with 13 bases between. CDR1 is SGHNT, CDR2 YYREEE, per germline (reference sequence). The CDR3 runs to 14 residues. The CDR3 is CASSSGDRLNEQFF. The CDR3 DNA sequence: TGTGCCAGCAGCTCCGGGGATAGACTCAATGAGCAGTTCTTC.

The chain links TRBV11-2 to TRBJ2-7; TRBD2 agrees at 8 bases. The CDR3 has 14 residues. V dropped 1 base and J dropped 5; count of bases not matched to a gene: 4. CDR1 and CDR2 (germline): SGHAT, FQNNGV. The chain's CDR3 is CASSLVRTSNEQYF. DNA of the CDR3: TGTGCCAGCAGCTTAGTAAGGACTAGCAACGAGCAGTACTTC.